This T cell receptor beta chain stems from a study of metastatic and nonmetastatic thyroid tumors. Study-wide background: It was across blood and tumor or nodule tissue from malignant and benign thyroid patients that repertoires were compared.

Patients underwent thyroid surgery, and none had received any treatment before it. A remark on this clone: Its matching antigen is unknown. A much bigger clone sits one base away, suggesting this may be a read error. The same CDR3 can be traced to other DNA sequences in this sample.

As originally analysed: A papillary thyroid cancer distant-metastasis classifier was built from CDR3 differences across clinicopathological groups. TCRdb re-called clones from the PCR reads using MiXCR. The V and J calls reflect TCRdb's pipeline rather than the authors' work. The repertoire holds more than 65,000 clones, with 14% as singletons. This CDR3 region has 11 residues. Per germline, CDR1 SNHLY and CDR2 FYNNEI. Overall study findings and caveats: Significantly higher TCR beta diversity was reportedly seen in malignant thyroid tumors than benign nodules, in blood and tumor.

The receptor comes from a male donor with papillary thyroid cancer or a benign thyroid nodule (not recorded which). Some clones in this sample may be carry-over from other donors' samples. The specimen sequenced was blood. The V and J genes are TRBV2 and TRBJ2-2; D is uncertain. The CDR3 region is CASGLTGELFF. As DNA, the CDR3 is TGTGCCAGCGGCCTCACCGGTGAGCTGTTTTTT.